This TCR beta chain was sequenced during a study of T cell changes during pregnancy in multiple sclerosis. Sequenced by immunoSEQ multiplex PCR; TCRdb stores in-frame clones only, minus some. The sample lists 30,000 to 40,000 clones, about 94% occurring once. This CDR3 has 15 amino acids. Trimming removed 5 bases from V and 3 bases from J, with 16 bases in between. Germline assignment: CDR1 KGHSH and CDR2 LQKENI. The chain carries TRBV18 and TRBJ2-5; D is uncertain. Sequences were derived from CD4+ T cells from peripheral blood mononuclear cells, sampled in the second trimester of pregnancy. The clonotype was recovered from a female donor with multiple sclerosis, enrolled in a pregnancy study. The CDR3: CASSAYRYPKETQYF. The CDR3 DNA is TGTGCCAGCTCAGCATACAGATATCCGAAAGAGACCCAGTACTTC.